The following is a TCR beta chain sequence with its context. This record comes from a study of blood T cell repertoires in COVID-19. At the level of the study: Cohort 3 recovery required two negative PCRs, clearance, or symptom resolution.

Original methodology: Amplified reference gene primers provided the basis for estimating nucleated cell counts. Some clones are missing from TCRdb's copy, which holds only in-frame ones; the method was immunoSEQ multiplex PCR. D and trimming come from the DNA, and the V and J calls and clone size come from that table. The sample has some 220,000 clones, 70% to 90% seen once. The V end was cut by 0 bases, the J end by 7 bases, with 10 bases between. CDR3 size: 14 residues. The germline CDR1 and CDR2 sequences are SEHNR and FQNEAQ (reference sequence). The study drew participants aged 18 to 89 years from 20 to 30 US areas.

The V call is TRBV7-9, the J call TRBJ2-1, with D possibly matching TRBD2 (5 bases). The sample comprised PBMCs or T cells enriched from blood (not recorded which). This receptor was obtained from a woman between 45 and 65 years old in a cohort exposed to, infected with or recovered from COVID-19 (not recorded which). The CDR3 DNA sequence: TGTGCCAGCAGCTTAGCGCCGGGAAGGAATGAGCAGTTCTTC. Amino acid sequence: CASSLAPGRNEQFF. The full variable domain, completed using reference TRBV7-9 and TRBJ2-1, is DTGVSQNPRHKITKRGQNVTFRCDPISEHNRLYWYRQTLGQGPEFLTYFQNEAQLEKSRLLSDRFSAERPKGSFSTLEIQRTEQGDSAMYLCASSLAPGRNEQFFGPGTRLTVL.